This passage covers 14 T cell receptor beta chains from one sample sequenced in a study of identical twins. MiXCR, applied by TCRdb to the 5' RACE reads, yields one record per CDR3 protein. Counted here are approximately 490,000 distinct CDR3 sequences, approximately 20% occurring once; the ten biggest clones make up approximately 0.48%. The same sample was also studied in work on yellow fever vaccine responses in identical twins.

The sequencing input was CD4+ T cells sorted from blood. These receptors all stem from a woman in her late teens or twenties in good health.

There are a few counts of this clonotype. The rearrangement uses TRBV12-3 or TRBV12-4 and TRBJ2-1; D gene uncertain. V lost 8 bases, J lost 6 bases, and 14 bases lay in between. The CDR3 length is 13 residues. The CDR3 DNA is TGTGCCAGCTACAAAGGCCTTAGCAATGAGCAGTTCTTC. Its protein product is CASYKGLSNEQFF.

V usage is TRBV15 and J usage is TRBJ1-2; D gene unclear. This CDR3 is built from 18 residues. Germline CDR1 LNHNV, CDR2 YYDKDF (reference sequence). V shed 0 bases and J shed 7 bases, with 24 bases lying between them. In DNA form, the CDR3 reads TGTGCCACCAGCAGAGATACCCCCCTTTCGCTAGCATCCTCTGGCTACACCTTC. The encoded protein is CATSRDTPLSLASSGYTF.

This clonotype occurred a few times. CDR3 DNA sequence: TGTGCCAGCAGCGTAGGTCTGGACAGCGATTTCAATGAGCAGTTCTTC. This sequence encodes CASSVGLDSDFNEQFF. This chain links TRBV9 with TRBJ2-1; a possible D gene is TRBD1 (6 bases). The CDR3 length is 16 residues. From germline, CDR1 is SGDLS and CDR2 YYNGEE. Trimming shortened V by 0 bases and J by 6 bases, and 16 bases separated the two germline ends.

The chain employs TRBV7-3 and TRBJ2-1; D is unresolved. V was shortened by 6 bases and J by 3 bases, with 12 bases between the two germline ends. The germline CDR1 and CDR2 sequences are SGHTA and FQGTGA. The CDR3 contains 14 residues. CDR3 in DNA: TGTGCCAGCAGTTTCACTGGGCTCTACAATGAGCAGTTCTTC. Protein: CASSFTGLYNEQFF.

The chain links TRBV24-1 to TRBJ2-5; D unresolved. The CDR3 has 13 residues. Trimming left V 6 bases short and J 2 bases short, with 9 bases between. From germline, CDR1 is KGHDR and CDR2 SFDVKD. The chain's CDR3 is CATSRGRQETQYF. DNA of the CDR3: TGTGCCACCAGTCGTGGCAGACAAGAGACCCAGTACTTC.

This clonotype has a handful of counts. The chain has TRBV10-3 and TRBJ2-1, with 8 bases that match TRBD2. V lost 2 bases and J lost 4; bases outside the gene matches: 1. This CDR3 has 14 residues. CDR1 is ENHRY, CDR2 SYGVKD, per germline. The CDR3 protein is CAISEREGYNEQFF. Here the CDR3 DNA reads TGTGCCATCAGTGAGCGGGAGGGGTACAATGAGCAGTTCTTC.

In this sample, this clonotype turned up many times. The rearrangement links TRBV12-3 or TRBV12-4 to TRBJ2-3; D is undetermined. CDR3 length: 13 amino acids. V shed 10 bases and J shed 1 base, with 12 bases lying between them. CDR3 nucleotides: TGTGCCACCTCTGGTCGGGGCACAGATACGCAGTATTTT. It specifies CATSGRGTDTQYF.

The J gene is TRBJ2-7, the V gene TRBV12-5, with D perhaps assigned TRBD1 or TRBD2 (5 bases each). Germline lookup yields CDR1 LGHNT and CDR2 FRNRAP. The CDR3 is 17 residues long. V was shortened by 0 bases and J by 5 bases, with 20 bases between the two germline ends. This CDR3 is CASGLVRDYRRSNEQYF. As DNA, the CDR3 is TGTGCTAGTGGTTTGGTACGCGACTACAGGCGTAGTAACGAGCAGTACTTC.

CDR3 bases: TGTGCCAGCAGTTTCTCCAAAGGGGGGGGAGGTGAAGCTTTCTTT. Translation gives CASSFSKGGGGEAFF. This chain connects TRBV12-3 or TRBV12-4 to TRBJ1-1, with D possibly being TRBD1 (6 bases). The V end lost 3 bases, the J end lost 7 bases, and 18 bases lay between the germline ends. The CDR3 sequence is 15 residues long.

The chain combines TRBV4-2 with TRBJ2-1; D is perhaps TRBD1 or TRBD2 (5 bases each). Trimming removed 2 bases at V and 0 bases at J, with 26 bases between. The CDR3 spans 21 residues. Germline CDR1 and CDR2: LGHNA and YNFKEQ. The CDR3 nucleotides read TGTGCCAGCAGCCAAAACCCCCCCCGGATGGGGACCACTAGCTCCTACAATGAGCAGTTCTTC. Translated: CASSQNPPRMGTTSSYNEQFF.

This chain links TRBV12-3 or TRBV12-4 with TRBJ2-2, with a possible D match to TRBD1 (6 bases). V lost 6 bases and J lost 1, with 21 bases in between. CDR3 length equals 18 residues. CDR3 nucleotide sequence: TGTGCCAGCAGCCAAGGGGGTGGGGCCCCTAGGAACACCGGGGAGCTGTTTTTT. It specifies CASSQGGGAPRNTGELFF.

This clonotype has just a few counts. J is TRBJ2-3 and V is TRBV7-9, with D tentatively TRBD2 (6 bases). The V gene lost 5 bases and the J gene lost 0 bases, with 12 bases spanning the gap. The CDR3 is 15 residues long. Germline loops: CDR1 SEHNR, CDR2 FQNEAQ (reference sequence). The DNA for the CDR3 is TGTGCCAGCAGCGGATGGACTACTAGCACAGATACGCAGTATTTT. Its protein product is CASSGWTTSTDTQYF.

The rearrangement uses TRBV10-1 and TRBJ2-1; either TRBD1 or TRBD2 may fit D (7 bases each). Germline loops: CDR1 WNHNN, CDR2 SYGVQD (reference sequence). V dropped 6 bases and J dropped 8 bases, with 17 bases sitting between them. The CDR3 is made up of 14 amino acids. CDR3 protein: CASRPTGRVDEQFF. DNA for the CDR3: TGCGCCAGCAGGCCGACAGGGAGGGTCGATGAGCAGTTCTTC.

The chain recombines TRBV12-3 or TRBV12-4 with TRBJ2-1, with D possibly matching TRBD2 (5 bases). The CDR3 consists of 13 residues. V lost 3 bases and J lost 6, with 9 bases in between. CDR3 loop: CASSLLALNEQFF. Written as DNA, the CDR3 is TGTGCCAGCAGTTTGCTAGCTCTCAATGAGCAGTTCTTC.